The clone carrying this T cell receptor (beta chain) was picked up one time. Its specificity is unknown. The germline V gene encodes CDR1 SGDLS and CDR2 YYNGEE. With V trimmed by 1 base and J by 0 bases, 7 bases remained unmatched. This CDR3 is 17 amino acids long. Assay: immunoSEQ multiplex PCR; the TCRdb copy retains only in-frame clones and omits some. This sample has hundreds of thousands of clones, with roughly 96% found just once. This entry belongs to a study of shared clonotypes between healthy human individuals. Findings and limits, study-wide: Blood was the only sampled material, and tissue repertoires likely differ.

CD45RO-negative, CCR7-positively selected cells formed the naive CD8 fraction, excluding terminally differentiated effector memory CD45RA+ cells. The sequence derives from a woman aged 30 to 39 in good health. This chain links TRBV9 with TRBJ2-1, with 7 bases identical to TRBD2. Sequenced: naive CD8+ T cells sorted from blood. The CDR3 DNA follows: TGTGCCAGCAGCGTATACGTTGGCGGGAGCTCCTACAATGAGCAGTTCTTC. Protein: CASSVYVGGSSYNEQFF.